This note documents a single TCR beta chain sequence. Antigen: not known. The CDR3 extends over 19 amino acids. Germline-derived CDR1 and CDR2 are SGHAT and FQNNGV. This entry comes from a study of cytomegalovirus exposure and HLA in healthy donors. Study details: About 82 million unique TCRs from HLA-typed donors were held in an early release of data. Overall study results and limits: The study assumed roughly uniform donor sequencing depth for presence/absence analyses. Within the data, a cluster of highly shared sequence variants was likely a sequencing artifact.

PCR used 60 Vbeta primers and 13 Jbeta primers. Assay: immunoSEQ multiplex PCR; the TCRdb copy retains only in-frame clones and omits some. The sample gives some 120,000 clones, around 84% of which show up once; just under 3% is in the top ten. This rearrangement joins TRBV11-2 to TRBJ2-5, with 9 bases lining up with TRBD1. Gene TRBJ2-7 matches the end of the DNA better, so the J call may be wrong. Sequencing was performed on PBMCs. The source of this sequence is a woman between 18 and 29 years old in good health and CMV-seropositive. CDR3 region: CASSLDHPPGTGISYEQYF. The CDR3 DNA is TGTGCCAGCAGCTTAGATCATCCCCCCGGGACAGGGATATCCTACGAGCAGTACTTC.